The entry that follows covers one T cell receptor (beta chain) sequence. The antigen is unknown. One end of the junction fails to match germline, which may point to a read error. Using a J-beta primer mix together with a sample-barcoded 5' primer, a second PCR was run for roughly 6 to 12 cycles. MiXCR, applied by TCRdb to the 5' RACE reads, yields one record per CDR3 protein. The data show almost 800,000 distinct CDR3 sequences, roughly 60% seen once. This sample is drawn from a study of blood T cells in healthy people across ages. Study-level findings and limits: It was held that the diversity estimates obtained from one million T cells were underestimates. When set beside aged donors, long-lived donors presented more naive CD4+ cells and higher diversity.

CDR3 size: 15 residues. Germline values: CDR1 SGHVS, CDR2 FQNEAQ. Donor samples were obtained from healthy Caucasian individuals from Russia, aged 6 to 90. Sequenced input: blood. The source is a man aged 25 to 40 in good health. The chain links TRBV7-8 to TRBJ2-7, with 12 bases matching TRBD2. The CDR3 is CASSLAGGRGSEQYF. The DNA for the CDR3 is TGTGCCAGCAGCCTAGCGGGGGGGCGCGGATCCGAGCAGTACTTC.